The present TCR beta chain was sequenced within a study of neurological immune-mediated disorders. Findings of the study overall: HTLV-1-associated myelopathy had the most TCR clonal expansion, and multiple sclerosis had the least, less than healthy controls. The absence of shared CDR3 amino acid sequences among expanded clones across subjects suggests private repertoires in all groups.

This clonotype was seen repeatedly, ten times or more. Its antigen is unknown. V lost 6 bases, J lost 2 bases, and 11 bases lay in between. This CDR3 has 13 residues. The germline V gene encodes CDR1 MNHEY and CDR2 SVGEGT. 5'RACE generated cDNA with 10-nucleotide random UMIs. TCRdb reprocessed the 5' RACE reads via MiXCR and lists one record per CDR3 protein. The top ten hold 1.7% of the sample, which has 80,000 or so distinct CDR3 sequences, roughly 9% seen once. The chain employs TRBV6-2 or TRBV6-3 and TRBJ2-7; no clear D. The receptor comes from a man aged 45-65 years in good health. Source material: PBMCs. The CDR3 loop reads CASSTLPTYEQYF. The DNA for the CDR3 is TGTGCCAGCAGCACCCTACCTACCTACGAGCAGTACTTC.